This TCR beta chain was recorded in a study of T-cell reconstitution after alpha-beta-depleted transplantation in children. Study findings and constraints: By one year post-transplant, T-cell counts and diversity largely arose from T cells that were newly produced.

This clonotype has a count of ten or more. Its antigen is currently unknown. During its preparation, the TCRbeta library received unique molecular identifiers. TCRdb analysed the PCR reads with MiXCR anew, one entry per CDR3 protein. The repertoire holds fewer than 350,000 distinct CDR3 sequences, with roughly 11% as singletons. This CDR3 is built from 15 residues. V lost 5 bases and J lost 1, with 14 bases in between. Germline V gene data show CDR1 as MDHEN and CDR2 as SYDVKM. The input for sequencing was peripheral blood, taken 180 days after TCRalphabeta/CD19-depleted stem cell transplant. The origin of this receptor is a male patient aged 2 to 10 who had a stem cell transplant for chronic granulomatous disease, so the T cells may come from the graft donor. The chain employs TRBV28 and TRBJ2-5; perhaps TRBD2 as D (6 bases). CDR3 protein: CASSPQEAGQETQYF. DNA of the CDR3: TGTGCCAGCAGTCCTCAGGAAGCGGGCCAAGAGACCCAGTACTTC. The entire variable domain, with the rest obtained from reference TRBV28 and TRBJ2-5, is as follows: DVKVTQSSRYLVKRTGEKVFLECVQDMDHENMFWYRQDPGLGLRLIYFSYDVKMKEKGDIPEGYSVSREKKERFSLILESASTNQTSMYLCASSPQEAGQETQYFGPGTRLLVL.